In this sample, the clone carrying this T cell receptor beta chain turned up many times. Read coverage stops 3 residues before the CDR3 terminus; the germline J gene supplies the remainder. CDR1 is SGHRS and CDR2 is YFSETQ in the germline V gene. The V end lost 3 bases, the J end lost 4 bases, and 10 bases lay between the germline ends. CDR3 size: 13 residues. Blood samples were heparinized, roughly 4.5 to 8.5 ml per donor. The sample belongs to a study of T cell clonality in common variable immunodeficiency. Sequencing used immunoSEQ multiplex PCR; TCRdb keeps in-frame clones, though not all of them. The record shows tens of thousands of clones for this sample, with no singletons present.

This receptor was taken from a person aged 18 to 70 in good health. This rearrangement joins TRBV5-1 to TRBJ1-2; D might be TRBD1 (6 bases). Sequencing was carried out using peripheral blood mononuclear cells. CDR3 DNA (partial): TGCGCCAGCAGCTCTGGACAGAGCTATGGC. Amino acids: CASSSGQSYG. The full CDR3 protein reads CASSSGQSYGYTF.